The 16 T cell receptor beta chains presented below share a single source sample, sequenced in a study of beta chain features in type 1 diabetes. Reverse transcribing all isolated RNA meant expressed TCRB transcripts were sequenced. Generated by immunoSEQ multiplex PCR, the TCRdb table keeps only in-frame clones and is missing some. The sample yields more than 95,000 clones, 17% seen once. Their target antigens are unknown. Study-wide results and limits: Shorter TCRB CDR3s, moderately but significantly so, marked every one of the four CD4+ subsets in Type 1 diabetes patients.

Sequenced material: central memory CD4+ T cells from blood. These TCRs come from a man younger than 30 with type 1 diabetes.

This clone was picked up a small number of times. V gene TRBV30 combines with J gene TRBJ2-7; TRBD1 might be the D (6 bases). The V and J ends lost 3 bases and 3 bases respectively, with 9 bases between them. The CDR3 sequence is 12 residues long. The germline CDR1 and CDR2 sequences are GTSNPN and SVGIG (reference sequence). The CDR3 DNA reads TGTGCCTGGAGGCTCAGGGGCTACGAGCAGTACTTC. It codes for CAWRLRGYEQYF.

Only a few counts were recorded for this clone. The gene calls are TRBV29-1 and TRBJ1-4; D unresolved. The V end was cut by 7 bases, the J end by 4 bases, with 13 bases between. Germline CDR1 reads SQVTM; CDR2 reads ANQGSEA. The CDR3 contains 13 residues. The CDR3: CSGGERYNEKLFF. The CDR3 bases are TGCAGCGGCGGGGAACGGTATAATGAAAAACTGTTTTTT.

The V call is TRBV5-1, the J call TRBJ2-1; 16 bases fit TRBD2. Germline values: CDR1 SGHRS, CDR2 YFSETQ. The CDR3 runs to 17 residues. Trimming removed 4 bases from V and 6 bases from J; junction bases left unmatched: 7. The CDR3 loop reads CASSRFGTSGRVNEQFF. CDR3 sequence (DNA): TGCGCCAGCAGCAGGTTCGGGACTAGCGGGAGGGTCAATGAGCAGTTCTTC.

This sequence joins TRBV29-1 and TRBJ2-1, with 14 nucleotides matching TRBD2. The CDR3 consists of 12 residues. The junction had 4 bases not matched to a gene; V was cut back by 7 bases and J by 11 bases. Germline loops: CDR1 SQVTM, CDR2 ANQGSEA. The CDR3 loop is CSAGTSGRKQFF. The CDR3 DNA reads as TGCAGCGCTGGGACTAGCGGGAGAAAGCAGTTCTTC.

The sample holds a few counts of this clone. The chain joins TRBV29-1 to TRBJ1-1; D perhaps matches TRBD1 (6 bases). The V and J ends lost 4 bases and 7 bases respectively, with 10 bases between them. Germline V gene data show CDR1 as SQVTM and CDR2 as ANQGSEA. The CDR3 totals 11 residues. CDR3: CSVGIGGEAFF. As DNA, the CDR3 is TGCAGCGTTGGAATAGGGGGTGAAGCTTTCTTT.

The rearrangement joins TRBV6-1 to TRBJ1-5; maybe TRBD1 (5 bases). The CDR3 is made up of 17 amino acids. Trimming took off 0 bases at V and 2 bases at J, with 14 bases between the two ends. Per the germline V gene, CDR1 is MNHNS and CDR2 is SASEGT. CDR3 sequence: CASSEAGTVRGNQPQHF. The DNA for the CDR3 is TGTGCCAGCAGTGAAGCGGGGACTGTCCGAGGCAATCAGCCCCAGCATTTT.

This clone was seen only a few times. A far larger clone is off by one base, so a read error is likely. This CDR3 is also generated by other DNA sequences in the sample. The gene calls are TRBV30 and TRBJ2-2; maybe TRBD2 (5 bases). Trimming shortened V by 2 bases and J by 4 bases, and 11 bases separated the two germline ends. Germline values: CDR1 GTSNPN, CDR2 SVGIG (reference sequence). CDR3 size: 14 residues. The chain's CDR3 is CAWSSGLATGELFF. The CDR3 nucleotides are TGTGCCTGGAGTTCTGGGCTAGCCACCGGGGAGCTGTTTTTT.

V and J are TRBV5-4 and TRBJ2-7; 7 nucleotides match TRBD2. After removal of 4 bases from V and 7 bases from J, the junction contained 14 bases not matched to a gene. This CDR3 is built from 15 residues. Germline V gene data show CDR1 as SGHNT and CDR2 as YYREEE (reference sequence). DNA for the CDR3: TGTGCCAGCAGCCAAGATCCGGGACTATCTAGGGAGCAGTACTTC. Its protein product is CASSQDPGLSREQYF.

V usage is TRBV6-4 and J usage is TRBJ2-3; D tentatively fits TRBD1 or TRBD2 (5 bases each). V lost 2 bases to trimming and J lost 2 bases, with 8 bases between them. Germline V gives CDR1 MRHNA, CDR2 SNTAGT. The CDR3 runs 14 residues. The CDR3 loop is CASSDGDDTDTQYF. CDR3 nucleotides: TGTGCCAGCAGTGACGGGGACGACACAGATACGCAGTATTTT.

V usage is TRBV11-2 and J usage is TRBJ2-5; TRBD2 matches at 11 bases. The CDR3 totals 16 residues. CDR1 is SGHAT, CDR2 FQNNGV, per germline. V was pared by 0 bases and J by 5 bases, with 5 bases of the junction left unmatched. The CDR3 sequence: CASSLELAGASETQYF. The CDR3 DNA reads TGTGCCAGCAGCTTAGAACTAGCGGGGGCATCGGAGACCCAGTACTTC. Together with reference TRBV11-2 and TRBJ2-5, the CDR3 gives the full variable domain: EAGVAQSPRYKIIEKRQSVAFWCNPISGHATLYWYQQILGQGPKLLIQFQNNGVVDDSQLPKDRFSAERLKGVDSTLKIQPAKLEDSAVYLCASSLELAGASETQYFGPGTRLLVL.

The CDR3 loop reads CASSPRASTGTNSPLHF. The CDR3 DNA reads TGTGCCAGCTCACCACGTGCCTCGACAGGGACTAATTCACCCCTCCACTTT. The chain recombines TRBV18 with TRBJ1-6; TRBD1 agrees at 7 bases. Germline loops: CDR1 KGHSH, CDR2 LQKENI. This CDR3 is built from 17 residues. Trimming took 1 base from V and 6 from J; bases not matched to a gene: 9.

Ten or more counts support this clone. The V and J genes are TRBV5-1 and TRBJ2-5, with 7 bases matching TRBD2. CDR3 length: 15 residues. CDR1 and CDR2 from the germline V gene are SGHRS and YFSETQ. J was trimmed by 4 bases and V by 1 base; bases with no gene match: 7. CDR3 sequence reads: CASSLLGAGVETQYF. Here the CDR3 DNA reads TGCGCCAGCAGCTTGCTTGGGGCGGGAGTAGAGACCCAGTACTTC.

This clone was detected many times. CDR3 sequence: CASSQRSGRWFEQYF. In DNA form, the CDR3 reads TGTGCCAGCAGCCAACGGAGCGGGAGGTGGTTCGAGCAGTACTTC. The rearrangement links TRBV7-2 to TRBJ2-7, with 9 nucleotides matching TRBD2. V lost 5 bases to trimming and J lost 6 bases; unmatched junction nucleotides: 11. CDR1 is SGHTA and CDR2 is FQGNSA in the germline V gene. CDR3 size: 15 residues.

At least ten counts were recorded for this clone. V and J are TRBV15 and TRBJ2-4, with 10 bases identical to TRBD2. Trimming cost V 0 bases and J 4 bases; bases outside gene matches: 6. This CDR3 has 17 residues. Germline CDR1 and CDR2: LNHNV and YYDKDF (reference sequence). The CDR3 reads CATSRELAGGRKNIQYF. Here the CDR3 DNA reads TGTGCCACCAGCAGAGAGTTAGCGGGGGGCAGAAAAAACATTCAGTACTTC.

By frequency in the sample, this clone is medium-sized (0.01 to 0.1%). The chain recombines TRBV21-1 with TRBJ2-1; TRBD1, the table's D call, lacks a check against the DNA. TRBV21-1 is termed a pseudogene. CDR3 size: 14 residues. Here the CDR3 reads CSKGERQDNNEQFF. The CDR3 DNA sequence: TGCTCAAAGGGGGAGCGGCAAGACAACAATGAGCAGTTCTTC.

This clone has just a few counts. The chain combines TRBV20-1 with TRBJ1-1; the match to TRBD1 covers 7 bases. The CDR3 spans 10 residues. The ends lost 6 bases at V and 8 bases at J; junction bases unmatched: 3. Germline V gives CDR1 DFQATT, CDR2 SNEGSKA (reference sequence). Written as DNA, the CDR3 is TGCAGTGCCACGGACAGGGAAGCTTTCTTT. Amino acid sequence: CSATDREAFF.